A selection of T cell receptor beta chains follows, all from one sample in a study of blood T cell repertoires in COVID-19. TCRdb's copy holds only in-frame clones and misses some; the assay was immunoSEQ multiplex PCR. This table has 130,000 to 150,000 clones, 75% to 90% appearing once. Material for sequencing was peripheral blood. These receptors were collected from a man aged 70 or older who had recovered from COVID-19. CDR3s leave out the opening cysteine and the closing phenylalanine or tryptophan. A clone size is listed for some rows: how often the clone was seen (once, few, many), or a class if it is expanded.

>TRBJ2-7|TRBV27|NA
ASSIDRDRAPYEQY
>TRBJ2-5|TRBV5-1|NA
ASSLRLAGGRETQY
>TRBJ1-5|TRBV6-1|NA
ASSEGHDTGQGYSNQPQH
>TRBJ1-1|TRBV5-6|NA
ASSVTGGNTEAF
>TRBJ2-1|TRBV5-1|once
ASSVRLADYNEQF
>TRBJ2-2|TRBV9|once
ASSGLTGDNTGELF
>TRBJ2-5|TRBV7-7|few
ASSRRLAGEETQY
>TRBJ1-4|TRBV20-1|once
SASYRQGNIRNEKLF
>TRBJ2-7|TRBV12-3/TRBV12-4|NA
ASSFGREGTQY
>TRBJ2-2|TRBV7-6|NA
ASSSLAGGGTGELF
>TRBJ2-7|TRBV30|NA
AWSVEREQY
>TRBJ2-1|TRBV27|few
ASSSLSGRAVNEQF
>TRBJ2-1|TRBV4-1|NA
ASSQEGGGYNEQF
>TRBJ2-7|TRBV7-2|NA
ASSLVGGQGEYEQY
>TRBJ2-7|TRBV11-2|NA
ASSSPWTSGLPYEQY
>TRBJ2-3|TRBV5-1|few
ASSVTGPGDTQY
>TRBJ1-5|TRBV11-2|NA
ASSAGHGNQPQH
>TRBJ2-2|TRBV7-7|NA
ASSPGTSGSYGELF
>TRBJ1-1|TRBV5-5|NA
ASSSSTGEGNTEAF
>TRBJ1-2|TRBV27|NA
ASSQVTGGGGSGYT
>TRBJ2-7|TRBV4-1|NA
ASSQEWEPYEQY
>TRBJ2-3|TRBV5-1|NA
ASSPSGSTDTQY
>TRBJ2-5|TRBV27|few
ASRVSGIGQETQY
>TRBJ2-1|TRBV4-1|NA
ASRISGSDYNEQF
>TRBJ2-3|TRBV6-2/TRBV6-3|NA
ASSLGSTDTQY
>TRBJ2-3|TRBV10-3|once
AISESSSGSTDTQY
>TRBJ2-1|TRBV5-1|few
ASSRAGQDHNEQF
>TRBJ2-1|TRBV20-1|NA
SASKLAEMGQF
>TRBJ1-5|TRBV18|NA
ASSPLPPGGAGQPQH
>TRBJ2-1|TRBV7-2|NA
ASSTRTGDHNEQF
>TRBJ2-2|TRBV5-1|NA
ASSPGLAGGPIGELF
>TRBJ2-3|TRBV30|NA
AWRRTSGFTDTQY
>TRBJ2-7|TRBV28|few
ASSSEGGTGPPYEQY
>TRBJ1-6|TRBV28|few
ASRLRVRGQDSNSPLH
>TRBJ2-5|TRBV7-9|NA
ASSPGLAVETQY
>TRBJ1-2|TRBV18|NA
ASSPIRQNYGYT
>TRBJ1-6|TRBV5-1|few
ASSLAGRSPLH
>TRBJ2-5|TRBV5-8|NA
ASPPGTQY
>TRBJ2-1|TRBV6-5|NA
ASRTGIGSYNEQF
>TRBJ1-1|TRBV20-1|NA
SASDPPEAF
>TRBJ2-3|TRBV27|NA
ASSFTSGSRATDTQY
>TRBJ1-5|TRBV3-1/TRBV3-2|once
ASSQGPGLDQPQH
>TRBJ2-7|TRBV5-1|NA
ASSLGGSGRAYEQY
>TRBJ2-7|TRBV12-3/TRBV12-4|NA
ASSPSWAYEQY
>TRBJ2-2|TRBV18|NA
ASSPPMAGVDTGELF
>TRBJ2-1|TRBV6-2/TRBV6-3|NA
ASSYRLEGHNEQF
>TRBJ1-1|TRBV10-1|once
ASSKDRGRTEAF
>TRBJ2-7|TRBV28|NA
ASSNTGVQY
>TRBJ2-1|TRBV4-3|NA
ASSQDMVAINYNEQF